The sequence of this TCR beta chain was determined in a study of T-cell memory formation after mild COVID-19. Whole-study results and caveats: Clones shrinking between day 15 and 85 showed a balanced CD4/CD8 split, and those that grew later tilted toward CD4+.

V dropped 1 base and J dropped 1 base, with 8 bases sitting between them. Germline CDR1 is LGHDT and CDR2 is YNNKEL (reference sequence). This CDR3 is 15 amino acids long. This clonotype was counted only a few times. What it binds is not known. TCRdb analysed the 5' RACE reads with MiXCR anew, one entry per CDR3 protein. Here the sample spans roughly 620,000 distinct CDR3 sequences, about a sixth being singletons. The rearrangement joins TRBV3-1 to TRBJ1-5; no firm D call. Source material: PBMCs or a T cell subset sorted from them (not recorded which). This clonotype was obtained from an adult woman who had mild COVID-19 (a few samples of this study predate the infection). Cell type and time point are not known. Here the CDR3 reads CASSQGSQSNQPQHF. The CDR3 DNA sequence: TGTGCCAGCAGCCAAGGGAGCCAGAGCAATCAGCCCCAGCATTTT.